Sequencing of this T cell receptor (beta chain) was carried out in a study of blood T cell repertoires in COVID-19. Study in general: Spain, Italy and the United States supplied samples that represented acute and convalescent COVID-19. Sources were T cells, B-cell-depleted T cells, or PBMCs; the material itself was cDNA or gDNA.

Authors' methods: Amplification of reference gene primers provided the estimated nucleated cell counts. Sequenced by immunoSEQ multiplex PCR; TCRdb stores in-frame clones only, minus some. V, J and clone size reflect that table, while D and trimming were determined from the DNA. The sample has 65,000 to 85,000 clones, around 90% seen once. This CDR3 has 16 residues. The V segment lost 6 bases and the J segment 3 bases; nucleotides outside the gene matches: 6. Germline V lookup: CDR1 MDHEN, CDR2 SYDVKM. This receptor was taken from a human donor in a cohort sampled during active COVID-19. The chain uses TRBV28 and TRBJ2-7, with 15 bases aligning to TRBD2. Sequences were obtained from peripheral blood. CDR3 region: CASSRGLAGGHYEQYF. The CDR3 nucleotides read TGTGCCAGCAGCAGGGGACTAGCGGGGGGCCACTACGAGCAGTACTTC.